This record covers a single T cell receptor (beta chain). Only in-frame clones appear in the TCRdb table, and some are missing; sequencing was by immunoSEQ multiplex PCR. The sample has roughly 220,000 clones; around four fifths are singletons. The CDR3 is made up of 14 amino acids. J lost 3 bases, V lost 4 bases, and 4 bases had no gene match. Per germline, CDR1 SGHRS and CDR2 YFSETQ. The record originates from a study of blood T cell repertoires in COVID-19. Turning to the study itself: T cells, B-cell-depleted T cells, or PBMCs provided the cDNA or gDNA that served as material.

This TCR derives from a woman between 55 and 75 years old who had recovered from COVID-19. The chain uses TRBV5-1 and TRBJ2-5, with 9 bases aligning to TRBD1. Sequenced sample: peripheral blood. The CDR3 bases are TGCGCCAGCAGCATCTGGGACAGGGAAGAGACCCAGTACTTC. It is translated as CASSIWDREETQYF.